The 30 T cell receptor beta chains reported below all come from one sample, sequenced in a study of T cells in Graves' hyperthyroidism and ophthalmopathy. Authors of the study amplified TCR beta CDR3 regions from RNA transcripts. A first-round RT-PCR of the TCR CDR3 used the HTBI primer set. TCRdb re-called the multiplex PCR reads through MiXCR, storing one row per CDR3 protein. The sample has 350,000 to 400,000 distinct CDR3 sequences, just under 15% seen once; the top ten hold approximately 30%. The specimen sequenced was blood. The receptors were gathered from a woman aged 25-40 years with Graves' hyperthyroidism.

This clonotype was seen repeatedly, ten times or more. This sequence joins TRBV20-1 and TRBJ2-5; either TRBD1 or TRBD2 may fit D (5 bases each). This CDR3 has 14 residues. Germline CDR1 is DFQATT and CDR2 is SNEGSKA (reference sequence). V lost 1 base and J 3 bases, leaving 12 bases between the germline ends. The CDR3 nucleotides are TGCAGTGCTAGAGGCCGGGACGGGAAAGAGACCCAGTACTTC. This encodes CSARGRDGKETQYF.

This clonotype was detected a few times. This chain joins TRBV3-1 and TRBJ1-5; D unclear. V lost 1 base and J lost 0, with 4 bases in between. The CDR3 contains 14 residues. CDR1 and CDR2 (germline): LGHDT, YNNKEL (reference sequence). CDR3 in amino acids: CASSQVGSNQPQHF. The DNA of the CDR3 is TGTGCCAGCAGCCAAGTAGGTAGCAATCAGCCCCAGCATTTT.

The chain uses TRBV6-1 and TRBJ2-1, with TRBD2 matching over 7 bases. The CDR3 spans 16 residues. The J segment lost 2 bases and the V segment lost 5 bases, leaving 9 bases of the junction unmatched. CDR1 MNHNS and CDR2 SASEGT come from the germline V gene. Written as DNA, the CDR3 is TGTGCCAGCAGTAGAGGAGGTCTAGCGGCCTACAATGAGCAGTTCTTC. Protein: CASSRGGLAAYNEQFF.

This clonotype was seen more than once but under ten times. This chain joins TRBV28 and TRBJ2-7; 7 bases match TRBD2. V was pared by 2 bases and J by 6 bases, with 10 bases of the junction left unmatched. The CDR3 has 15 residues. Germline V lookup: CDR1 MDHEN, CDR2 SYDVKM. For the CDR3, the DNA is TGTGCCAGCAGTTTACCGGGCGGGAGTGAGGGCGAGCAGTACTTC. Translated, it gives CASSLPGGSEGEQYF.

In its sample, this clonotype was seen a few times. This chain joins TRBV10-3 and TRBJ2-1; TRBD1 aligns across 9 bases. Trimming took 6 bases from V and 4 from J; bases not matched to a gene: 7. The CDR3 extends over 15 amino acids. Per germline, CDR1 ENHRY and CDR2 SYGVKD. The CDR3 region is CAISGTGGKYNEQFF. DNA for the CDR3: TGTGCCATCAGCGGTACAGGGGGCAAGTACAATGAGCAGTTCTTC.

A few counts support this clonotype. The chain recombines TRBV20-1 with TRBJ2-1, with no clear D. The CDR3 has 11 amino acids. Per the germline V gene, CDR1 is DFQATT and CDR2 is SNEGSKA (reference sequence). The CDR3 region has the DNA TGCAGCTTAGACAAATACAATGAGCAGTTCTTC. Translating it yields CSLDKYNEQFF.

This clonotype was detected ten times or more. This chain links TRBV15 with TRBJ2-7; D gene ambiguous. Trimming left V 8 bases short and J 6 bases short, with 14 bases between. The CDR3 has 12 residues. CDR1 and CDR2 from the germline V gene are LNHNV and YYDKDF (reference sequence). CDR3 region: CATCFLESEQYF. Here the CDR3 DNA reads TGTGCCACCTGCTTCCTAGAGAGCGAGCAGTACTTC. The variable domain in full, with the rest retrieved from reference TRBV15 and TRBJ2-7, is DAMVIQNPRYQVTQFGKPVTLSCSQTLNHNVMYWYQQKSSQAPKLLFHYYDKDFNNEADTPDNFQSRRPNTSFCFLDIRSPGLGDTAMYLCATCFLESEQYFGPGTRLTVT.

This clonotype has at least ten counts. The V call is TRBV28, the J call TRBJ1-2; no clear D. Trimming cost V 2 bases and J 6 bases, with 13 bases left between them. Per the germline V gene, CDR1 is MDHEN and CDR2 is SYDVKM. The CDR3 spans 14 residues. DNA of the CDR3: TGTGCCAGCAGTTTAAGCGGGGTCGAAGATGGCTACACCTTC. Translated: CASSLSGVEDGYTF.

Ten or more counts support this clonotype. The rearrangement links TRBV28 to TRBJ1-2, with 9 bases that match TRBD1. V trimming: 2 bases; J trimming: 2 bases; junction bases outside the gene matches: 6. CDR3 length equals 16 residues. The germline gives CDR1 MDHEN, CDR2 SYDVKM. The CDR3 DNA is TGTGCCAGCAGTTTACCCTGGACAGGGGCCAACTATGGCTACACCTTC. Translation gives CASSLPWTGANYGYTF.

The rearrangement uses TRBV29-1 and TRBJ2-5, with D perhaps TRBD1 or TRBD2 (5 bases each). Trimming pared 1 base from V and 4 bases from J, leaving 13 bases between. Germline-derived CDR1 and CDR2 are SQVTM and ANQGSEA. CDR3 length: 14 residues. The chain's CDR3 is CSVEGDPSGETQYF. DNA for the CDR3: TGCAGCGTTGAAGGGGACCCGTCAGGAGAGACCCAGTACTTC.

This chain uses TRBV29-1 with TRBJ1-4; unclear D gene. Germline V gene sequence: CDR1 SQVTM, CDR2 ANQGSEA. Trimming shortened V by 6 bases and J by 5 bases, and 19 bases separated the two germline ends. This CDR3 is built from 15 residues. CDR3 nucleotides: TGCAGCGTCGCCCTCAGATCGGTGGGGAATGAAAAACTGTTTTTT. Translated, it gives CSVALRSVGNEKLFF.

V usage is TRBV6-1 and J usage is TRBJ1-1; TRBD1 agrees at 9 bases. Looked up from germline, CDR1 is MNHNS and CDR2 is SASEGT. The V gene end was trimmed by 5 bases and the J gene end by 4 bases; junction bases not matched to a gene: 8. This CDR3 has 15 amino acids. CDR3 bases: TGTGCCAGCAGTAAACAGGGGGCCCTTTTCACTGAAGCTTTCTTT. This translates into CASSKQGALFTEAFF.

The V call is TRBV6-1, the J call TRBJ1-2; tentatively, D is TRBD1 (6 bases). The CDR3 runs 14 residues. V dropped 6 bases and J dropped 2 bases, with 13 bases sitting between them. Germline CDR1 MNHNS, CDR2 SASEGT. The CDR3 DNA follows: TGTGCCAGCAGAACTACAGGGACCAACTATGGCTACACCTTC. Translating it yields CASRTTGTNYGYTF.

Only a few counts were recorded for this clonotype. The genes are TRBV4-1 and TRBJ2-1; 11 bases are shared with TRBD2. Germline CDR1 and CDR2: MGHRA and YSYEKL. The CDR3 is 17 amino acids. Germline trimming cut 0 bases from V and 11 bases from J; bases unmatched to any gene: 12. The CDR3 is CASSQDQLRTSGLQQFF. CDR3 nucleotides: TGCGCCAGCAGCCAAGATCAGCTAAGGACTAGCGGGCTTCAGCAGTTCTTC.

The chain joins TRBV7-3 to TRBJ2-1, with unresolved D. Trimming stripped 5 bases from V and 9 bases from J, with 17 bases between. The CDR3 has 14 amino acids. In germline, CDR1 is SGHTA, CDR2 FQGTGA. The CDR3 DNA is TGTGCCAGCAGCCGTCGACCGGACGCCGGTGAGCAGTTCTTC. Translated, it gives CASSRRPDAGEQFF.

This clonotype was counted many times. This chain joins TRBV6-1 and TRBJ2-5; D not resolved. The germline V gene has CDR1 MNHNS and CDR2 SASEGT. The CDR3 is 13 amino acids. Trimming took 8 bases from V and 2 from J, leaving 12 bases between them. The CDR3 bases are TGTGCCAGCTCAAAGGAGAGACAAGAGACCCAGTACTTC. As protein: CASSKERQETQYF.

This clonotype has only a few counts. The CDR3 reads CASSSYPGVSQETQYF. CDR3 bases: TGTGCCAGCAGCTCATACCCGGGGGTCAGCCAAGAGACCCAGTACTTC. The J gene is TRBJ2-5, the V gene TRBV11-2, with D perhaps TRBD2 (6 bases). The CDR3 loop spans 16 amino acids. Germline-derived CDR1 and CDR2 are SGHAT and FQNNGV. The germline V and J ends were trimmed by 4 bases and 1 base, with 16 bases remaining between them.

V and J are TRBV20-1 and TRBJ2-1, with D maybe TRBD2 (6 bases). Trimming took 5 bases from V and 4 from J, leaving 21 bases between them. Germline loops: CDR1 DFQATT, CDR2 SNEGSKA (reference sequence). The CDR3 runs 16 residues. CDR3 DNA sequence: TGCAGTGCTCCCCGCCGGGCCCGTAGCGGATACAATGAGCAGTTCTTC. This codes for CSAPRRARSGYNEQFF.

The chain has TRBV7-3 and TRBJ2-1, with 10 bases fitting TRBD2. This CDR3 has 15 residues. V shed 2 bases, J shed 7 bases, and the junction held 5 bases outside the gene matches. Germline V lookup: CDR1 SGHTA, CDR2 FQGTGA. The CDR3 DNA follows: TGTGCCAGCAGCTTATTGGCTAGCGGGAGAAATGAGCAGTTCTTC. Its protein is CASSLLASGRNEQFF.

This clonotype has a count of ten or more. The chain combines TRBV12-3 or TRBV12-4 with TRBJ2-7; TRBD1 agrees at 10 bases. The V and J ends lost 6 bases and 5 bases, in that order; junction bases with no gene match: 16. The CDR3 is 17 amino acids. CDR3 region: CASRERQGAKCWDEQYF. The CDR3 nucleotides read TGTGCCAGCAGAGAGAGACAGGGGGCGAAATGTTGGGACGAGCAGTACTTC.

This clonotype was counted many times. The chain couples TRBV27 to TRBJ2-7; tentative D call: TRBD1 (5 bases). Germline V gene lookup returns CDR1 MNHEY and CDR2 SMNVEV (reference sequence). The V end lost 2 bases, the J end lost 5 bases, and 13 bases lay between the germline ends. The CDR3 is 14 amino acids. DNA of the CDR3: TGTGCCAGCAGTTTAATTCAGGGTTCGGACGAGCAGTACTTC. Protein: CASSLIQGSDEQYF.

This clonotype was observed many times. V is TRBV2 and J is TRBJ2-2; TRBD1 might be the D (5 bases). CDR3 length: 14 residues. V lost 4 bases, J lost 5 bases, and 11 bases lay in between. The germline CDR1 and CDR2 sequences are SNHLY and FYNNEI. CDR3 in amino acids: CASSVRQLTGELFF. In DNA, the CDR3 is TGTGCCAGCAGTGTTCGACAGCTAACCGGGGAGCTGTTTTTT.

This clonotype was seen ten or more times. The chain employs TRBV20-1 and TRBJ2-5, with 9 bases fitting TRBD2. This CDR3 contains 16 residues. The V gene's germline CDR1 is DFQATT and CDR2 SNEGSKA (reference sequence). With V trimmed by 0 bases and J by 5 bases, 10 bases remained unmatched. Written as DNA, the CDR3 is TGCAGTGCTAGAGATCCCGCTAGCGGGGCGGGGGAGACCCAGTACTTC. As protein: CSARDPASGAGETQYF.

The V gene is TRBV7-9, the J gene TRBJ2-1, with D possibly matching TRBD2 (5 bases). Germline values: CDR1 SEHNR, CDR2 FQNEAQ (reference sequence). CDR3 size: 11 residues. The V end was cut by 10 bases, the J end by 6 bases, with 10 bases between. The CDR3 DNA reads TGTGCCACCGGCGGGTTCAATGAGCAGTTCTTC. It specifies CATGGFNEQFF.

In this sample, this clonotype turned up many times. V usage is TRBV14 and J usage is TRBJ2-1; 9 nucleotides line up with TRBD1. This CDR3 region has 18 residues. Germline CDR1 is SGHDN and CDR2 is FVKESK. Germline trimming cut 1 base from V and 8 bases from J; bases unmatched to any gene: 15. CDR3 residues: CASSQAASPGQGEDEQFF. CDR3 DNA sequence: TGTGCCAGCAGCCAAGCGGCCTCCCCGGGACAGGGAGAGGATGAGCAGTTCTTC.

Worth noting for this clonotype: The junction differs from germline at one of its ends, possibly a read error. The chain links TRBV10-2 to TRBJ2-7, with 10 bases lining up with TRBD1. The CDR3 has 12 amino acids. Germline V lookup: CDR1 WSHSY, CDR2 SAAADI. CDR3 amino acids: CASLGQGDGTDF. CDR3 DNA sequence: TGCGCCAGCCTTGGACAGGGGGACGGGACCGACTTC.

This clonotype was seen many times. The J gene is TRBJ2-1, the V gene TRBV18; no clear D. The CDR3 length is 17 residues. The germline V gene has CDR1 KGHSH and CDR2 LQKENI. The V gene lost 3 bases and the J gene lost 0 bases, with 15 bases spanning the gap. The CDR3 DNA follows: TGTGCCAGCTCACCCTTATTCTTAAAAAGCTCCTACAATGAGCAGTTCTTC. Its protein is CASSPLFLKSSYNEQFF.

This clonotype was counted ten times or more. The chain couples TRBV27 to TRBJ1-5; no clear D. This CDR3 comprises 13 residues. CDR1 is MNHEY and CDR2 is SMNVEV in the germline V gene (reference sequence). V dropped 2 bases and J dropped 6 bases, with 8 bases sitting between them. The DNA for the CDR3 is TGTGCCAGCAGTTTAGGGCGAACTCAGCCCCAGCATTTT. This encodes CASSLGRTQPQHF.

CDR3: CASSTGGGSYNSPLHF. The CDR3 nucleotides are TGTGCCAGCTCAACAGGGGGAGGCTCCTATAATTCACCCCTCCACTTT. V gene TRBV18 combines with J gene TRBJ1-6, with 8 bases identical to TRBD1. The CDR3 has 16 amino acids. The germline gives CDR1 KGHSH, CDR2 LQKENI. V was clipped by 5 bases and J by 0 bases; unmatched bases: 3.

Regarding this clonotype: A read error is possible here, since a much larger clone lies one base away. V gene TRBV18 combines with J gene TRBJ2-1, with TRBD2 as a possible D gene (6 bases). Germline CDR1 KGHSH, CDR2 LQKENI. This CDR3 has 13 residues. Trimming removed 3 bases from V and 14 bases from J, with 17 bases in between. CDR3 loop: CASSPFGAEGKFF. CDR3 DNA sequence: TGTGCCAGCTCACCGTTCGGGGCGGAGGGGAAGTTCTTC. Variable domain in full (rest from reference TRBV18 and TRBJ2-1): NAGVMQNPRHLVRRRGQEARLRCSPMKGHSHVYWYRQLPEEGLKFMVYLQKENIIDESGMPKERFSAEFPKEGPSILRIQQVVRGDSAAYFCASSPFGAEGKFFGPGTRLTVL.